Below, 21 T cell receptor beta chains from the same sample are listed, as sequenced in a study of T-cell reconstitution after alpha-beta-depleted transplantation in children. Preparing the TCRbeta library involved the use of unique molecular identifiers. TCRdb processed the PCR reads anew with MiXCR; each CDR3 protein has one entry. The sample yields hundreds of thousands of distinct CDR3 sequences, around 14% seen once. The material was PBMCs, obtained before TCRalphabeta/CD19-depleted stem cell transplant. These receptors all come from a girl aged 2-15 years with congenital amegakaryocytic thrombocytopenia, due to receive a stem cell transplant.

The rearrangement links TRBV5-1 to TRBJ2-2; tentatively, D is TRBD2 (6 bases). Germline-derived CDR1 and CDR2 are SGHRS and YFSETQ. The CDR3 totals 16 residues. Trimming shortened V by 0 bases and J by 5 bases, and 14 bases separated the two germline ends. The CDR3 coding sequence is TGCGCCAGCAGCTTGGTTGGCGGAGGGAGGACCGGGGAGCTGTTTTTT. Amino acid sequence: CASSLVGGGRTGELFF.

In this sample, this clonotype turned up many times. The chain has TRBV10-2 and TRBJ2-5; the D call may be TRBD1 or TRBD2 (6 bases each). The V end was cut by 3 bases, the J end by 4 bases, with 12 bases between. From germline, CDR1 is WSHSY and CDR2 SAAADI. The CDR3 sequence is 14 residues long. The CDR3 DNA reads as TGCGCCAGCAGTGAAATCGGGGGCACAGAGACCCAGTACTTC. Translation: CASSEIGGTETQYF.

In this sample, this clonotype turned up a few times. The CDR3 loop is CSARPTAGRDNEQFF. The DNA of the CDR3 is TGCAGTGCTAGGCCCACAGCGGGAAGGGACAATGAGCAGTTCTTC. This chain joins TRBV20-1 and TRBJ2-1; 7 bases agree with TRBD2. The CDR3 covers 15 residues. V dropped 3 bases and J dropped 5; count of bases not matched to a gene: 10. CDR1 is DFQATT, CDR2 SNEGSKA, per germline (reference sequence).

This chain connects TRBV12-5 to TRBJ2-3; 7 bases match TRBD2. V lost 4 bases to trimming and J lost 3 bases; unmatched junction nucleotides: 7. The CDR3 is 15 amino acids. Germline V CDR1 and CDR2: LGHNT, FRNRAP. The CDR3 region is CASGYTAGVTDTQYF. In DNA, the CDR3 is TGTGCTAGTGGTTACACGGCGGGAGTGACAGATACGCAGTATTTT.

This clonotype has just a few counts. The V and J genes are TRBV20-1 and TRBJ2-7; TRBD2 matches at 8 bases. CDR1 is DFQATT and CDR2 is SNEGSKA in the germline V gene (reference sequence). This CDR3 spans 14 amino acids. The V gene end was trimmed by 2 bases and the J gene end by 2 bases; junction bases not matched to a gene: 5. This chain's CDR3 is CSARWREDPYEQYF. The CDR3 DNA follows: TGCAGTGCTAGATGGCGGGAGGACCCCTACGAGCAGTACTTC.

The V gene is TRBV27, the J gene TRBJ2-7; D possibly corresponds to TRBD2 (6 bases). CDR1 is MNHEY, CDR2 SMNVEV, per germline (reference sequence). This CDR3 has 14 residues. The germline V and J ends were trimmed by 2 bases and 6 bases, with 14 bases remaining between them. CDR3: CASSLLAGKGEQYF. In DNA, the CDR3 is TGTGCCAGCAGTTTACTCGCGGGGAAGGGCGAGCAGTACTTC.

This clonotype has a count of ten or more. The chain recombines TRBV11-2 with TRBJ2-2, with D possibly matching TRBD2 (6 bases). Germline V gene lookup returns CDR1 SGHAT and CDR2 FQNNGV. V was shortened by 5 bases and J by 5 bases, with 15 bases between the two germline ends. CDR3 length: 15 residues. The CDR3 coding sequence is TGTGCCAGCAGCCCGACGACTAGTCGAACCGGGGAGCTGTTTTTT. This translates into CASSPTTSRTGELFF.

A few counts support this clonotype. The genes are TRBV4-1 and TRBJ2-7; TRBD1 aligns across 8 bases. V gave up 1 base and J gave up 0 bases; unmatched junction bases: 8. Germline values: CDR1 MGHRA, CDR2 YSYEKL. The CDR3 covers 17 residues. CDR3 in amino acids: CASSQVSTGTGSYEQYF. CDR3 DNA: TGCGCCAGCAGCCAAGTATCCACGGGGACAGGCTCCTACGAGCAGTACTTC.

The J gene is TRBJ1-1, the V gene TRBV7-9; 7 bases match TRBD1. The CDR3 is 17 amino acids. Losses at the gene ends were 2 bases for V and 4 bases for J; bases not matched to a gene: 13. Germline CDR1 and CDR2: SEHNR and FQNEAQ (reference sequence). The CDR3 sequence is CASSLFPGGISGTEAFF. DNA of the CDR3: TGTGCCAGCAGCTTATTCCCAGGGGGGATTTCGGGCACTGAAGCTTTCTTT.

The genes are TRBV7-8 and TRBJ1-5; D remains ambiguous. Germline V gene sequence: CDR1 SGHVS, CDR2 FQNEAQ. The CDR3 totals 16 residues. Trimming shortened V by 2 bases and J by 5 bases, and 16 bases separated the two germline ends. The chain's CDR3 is CASSLFSLPSDQPQHF. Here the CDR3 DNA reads TGTGCCAGCAGCTTATTCTCCCTGCCGTCTGATCAGCCCCAGCATTTT.

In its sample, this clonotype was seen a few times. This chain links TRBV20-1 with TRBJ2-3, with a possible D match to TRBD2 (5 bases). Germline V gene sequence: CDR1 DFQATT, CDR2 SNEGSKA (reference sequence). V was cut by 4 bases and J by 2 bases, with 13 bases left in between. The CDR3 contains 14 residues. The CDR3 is CSATRRSFTDTQYF. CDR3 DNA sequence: TGCAGTGCTACGAGGAGGTCTTTCACAGATACGCAGTATTTT.

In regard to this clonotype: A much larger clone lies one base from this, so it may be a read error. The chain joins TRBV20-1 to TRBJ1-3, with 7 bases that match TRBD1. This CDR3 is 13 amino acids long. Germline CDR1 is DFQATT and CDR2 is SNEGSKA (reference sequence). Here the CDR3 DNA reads TGCAGTGCAATCCGACAGGGAGGAAACACCTTATATTTT. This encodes CSAIRQGGNTLYF.

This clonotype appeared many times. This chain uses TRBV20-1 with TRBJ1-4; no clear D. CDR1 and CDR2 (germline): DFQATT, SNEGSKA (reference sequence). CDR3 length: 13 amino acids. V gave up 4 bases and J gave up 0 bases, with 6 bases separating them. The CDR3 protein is CSATQATNEKLFF. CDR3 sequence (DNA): TGCAGTGCTACGCAAGCAACTAATGAAAAACTGTTTTTT.

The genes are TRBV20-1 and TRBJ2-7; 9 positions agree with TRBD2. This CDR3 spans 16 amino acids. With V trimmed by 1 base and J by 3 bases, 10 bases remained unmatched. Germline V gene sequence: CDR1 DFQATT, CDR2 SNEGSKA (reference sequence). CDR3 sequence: CSARVETSGGFYEQYF. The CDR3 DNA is TGCAGTGCTAGAGTGGAGACTAGCGGAGGGTTCTACGAGCAGTACTTC.

CDR3 protein: CASSYPPRGGMQETQYF. For the CDR3, the DNA is TGTGCCAGCAGTTACCCACCTCGGGGAGGGATGCAAGAGACCCAGTACTTC. V is TRBV6-5 and J is TRBJ2-5, with 7 bases fitting TRBD2. Germline values: CDR1 MNHEY, CDR2 SVGAGI. The CDR3 runs to 17 residues. V lost 2 bases to trimming and J lost 2 bases; unmatched junction nucleotides: 11.

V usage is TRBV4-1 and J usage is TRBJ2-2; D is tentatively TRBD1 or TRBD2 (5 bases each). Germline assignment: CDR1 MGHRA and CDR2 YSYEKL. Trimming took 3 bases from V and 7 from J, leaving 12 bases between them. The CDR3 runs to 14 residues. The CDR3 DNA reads TGCGCCAGCAGCCATCCGGGACGCGTCGGGGAGCTGTTTTTT. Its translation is CASSHPGRVGELFF.

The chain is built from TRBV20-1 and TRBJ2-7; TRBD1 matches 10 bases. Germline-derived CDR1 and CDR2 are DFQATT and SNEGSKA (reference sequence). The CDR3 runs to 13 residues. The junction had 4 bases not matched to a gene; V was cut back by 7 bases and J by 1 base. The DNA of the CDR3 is TGCAGTGTTCCGGGACAGGGGTCCTACGAGCAGTACTTC. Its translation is CSVPGQGSYEQYF.

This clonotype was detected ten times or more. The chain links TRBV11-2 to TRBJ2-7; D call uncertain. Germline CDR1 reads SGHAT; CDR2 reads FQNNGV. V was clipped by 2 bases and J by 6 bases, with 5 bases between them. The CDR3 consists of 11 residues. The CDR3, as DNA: TGTGCCAGCAGCTTAACTCCCGAGCAGTACTTC. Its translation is CASSLTPEQYF.

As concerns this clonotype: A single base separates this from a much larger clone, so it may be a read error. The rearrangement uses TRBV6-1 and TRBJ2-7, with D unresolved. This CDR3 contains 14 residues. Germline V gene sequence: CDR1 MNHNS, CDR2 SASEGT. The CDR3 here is CASTSLVGSCEQYF. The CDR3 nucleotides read TGTGCCAGCACCTCCTTGGTAGGATCCTGCGAGCAGTACTTC.

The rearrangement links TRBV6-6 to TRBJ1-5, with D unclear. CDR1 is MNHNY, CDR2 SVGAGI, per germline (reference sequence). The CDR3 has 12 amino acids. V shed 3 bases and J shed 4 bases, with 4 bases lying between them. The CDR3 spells CASSYMNQPQHF. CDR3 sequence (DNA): TGTGCCAGCAGTTATATGAATCAGCCCCAGCATTTT.

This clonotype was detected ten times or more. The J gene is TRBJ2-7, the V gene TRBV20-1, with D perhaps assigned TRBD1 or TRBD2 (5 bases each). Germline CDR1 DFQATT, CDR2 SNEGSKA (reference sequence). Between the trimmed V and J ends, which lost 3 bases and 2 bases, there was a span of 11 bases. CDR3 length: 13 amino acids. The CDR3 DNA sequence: TGCAGTGCTAGTCGGGACGGAACCTACGAGCAGTACTTC. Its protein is CSASRDGTYEQYF.